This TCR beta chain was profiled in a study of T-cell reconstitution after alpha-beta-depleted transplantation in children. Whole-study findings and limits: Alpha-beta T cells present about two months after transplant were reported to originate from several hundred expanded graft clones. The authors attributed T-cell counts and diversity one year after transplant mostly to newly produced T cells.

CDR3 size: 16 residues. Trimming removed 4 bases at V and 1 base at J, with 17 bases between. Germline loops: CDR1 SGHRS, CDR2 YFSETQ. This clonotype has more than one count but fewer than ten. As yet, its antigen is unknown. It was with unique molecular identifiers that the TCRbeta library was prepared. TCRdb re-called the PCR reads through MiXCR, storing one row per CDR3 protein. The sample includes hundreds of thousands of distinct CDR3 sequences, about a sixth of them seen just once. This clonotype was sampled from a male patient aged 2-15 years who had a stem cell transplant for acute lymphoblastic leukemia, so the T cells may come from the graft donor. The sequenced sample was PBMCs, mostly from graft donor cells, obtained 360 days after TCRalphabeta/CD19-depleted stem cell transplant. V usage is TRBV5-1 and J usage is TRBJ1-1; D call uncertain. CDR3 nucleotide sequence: TGCGCCAGCAGCCGGGCCCTCCGGCACCAGAACACTGAAGCTTTCTTT. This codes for CASSRALRHQNTEAFF.